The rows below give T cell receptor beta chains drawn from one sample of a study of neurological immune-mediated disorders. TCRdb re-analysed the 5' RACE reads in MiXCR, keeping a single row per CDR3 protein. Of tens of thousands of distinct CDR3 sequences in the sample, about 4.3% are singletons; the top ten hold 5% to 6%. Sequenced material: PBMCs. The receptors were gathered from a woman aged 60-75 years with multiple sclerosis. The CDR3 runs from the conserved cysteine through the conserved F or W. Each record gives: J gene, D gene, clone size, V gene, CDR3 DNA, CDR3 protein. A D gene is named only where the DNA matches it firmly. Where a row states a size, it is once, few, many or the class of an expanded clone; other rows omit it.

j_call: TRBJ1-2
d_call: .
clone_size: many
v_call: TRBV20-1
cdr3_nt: TGCAGTGCTGAGAACTATGGCTACACCTTC
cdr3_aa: CSAENYGYTF

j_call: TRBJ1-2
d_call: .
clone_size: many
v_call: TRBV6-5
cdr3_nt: TGTGCCAGCAGCCCGGCACCGGGGGGCTACACCTTC
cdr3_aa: CASSPAPGGYTF

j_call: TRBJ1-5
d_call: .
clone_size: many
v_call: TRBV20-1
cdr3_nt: TGCAGTGCCGTCCGGAGAGACAATCAGCCCCAGCATTTT
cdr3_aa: CSAVRRDNQPQHF

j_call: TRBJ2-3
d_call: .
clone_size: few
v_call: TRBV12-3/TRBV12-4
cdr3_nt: TGTGCCAGCAATCTCAGGGGGGCGGGGCTCACAGATACGCAGTATTTT
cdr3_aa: CASNLRGAGLTDTQYF

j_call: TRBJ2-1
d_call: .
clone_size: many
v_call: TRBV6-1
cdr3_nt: TGTGCCAGCAGTGAAGTCCGCGGGGGCTATGAGCAGTTCTTC
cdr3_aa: CASSEVRGGYEQFF

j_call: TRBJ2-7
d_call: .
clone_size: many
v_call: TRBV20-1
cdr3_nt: TGCAGTGCTAGAGATATACAGGGAATCTACGAGCAGTACTTC
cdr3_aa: CSARDIQGIYEQYF

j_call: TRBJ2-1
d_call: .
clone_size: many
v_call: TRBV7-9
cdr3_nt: TGTGCCAGCAGCCCAATCGCTAATGAGCAGTTCTTC
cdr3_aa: CASSPIANEQFF

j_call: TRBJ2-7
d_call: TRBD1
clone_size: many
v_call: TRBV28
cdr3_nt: TGTGCCAGCAGTTTATGGGGACAGGGCTACGAGCAGTACTTC
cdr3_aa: CASSLWGQGYEQYF

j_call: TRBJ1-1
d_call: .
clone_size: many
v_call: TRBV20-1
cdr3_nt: TGCAGTGCTAGGGGGGGGGTGGCTGAAGCTTTCTTT
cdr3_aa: CSARGGVAEAFF

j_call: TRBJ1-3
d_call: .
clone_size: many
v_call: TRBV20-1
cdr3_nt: TGCAGTGCTAGAGATCAGAATTTACTCTCTGGAAACACCATATATTTT
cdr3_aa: CSARDQNLLSGNTIYF

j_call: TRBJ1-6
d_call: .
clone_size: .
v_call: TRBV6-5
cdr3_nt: TGTGCCAGCAGTTACTCCGACAGGCGCTCCTATAATTCACCCCTCCACTTT
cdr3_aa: CASSYSDRRSYNSPLHF

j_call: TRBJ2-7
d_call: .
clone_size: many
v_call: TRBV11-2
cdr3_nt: TGTGCCAGCAGCTCAAGGGACGAGCAGTACTTC
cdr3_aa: CASSSRDEQYF

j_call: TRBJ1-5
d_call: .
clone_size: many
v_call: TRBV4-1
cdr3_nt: TGCGCCAGCAGCCAAGATTGGAATCAGCCCCAGCATTTT
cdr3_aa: CASSQDWNQPQHF

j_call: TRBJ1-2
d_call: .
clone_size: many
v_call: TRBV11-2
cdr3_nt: TGTGCCAGCAGCTTAGATCTCGGTTCGGAAGGCTACACCTTC
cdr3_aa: CASSLDLGSEGYTF

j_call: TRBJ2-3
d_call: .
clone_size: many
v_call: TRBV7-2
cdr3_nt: TGTGCCAGCAGCTTAGTTGCCCTAGCGACAGATACGCAGTATTTT
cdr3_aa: CASSLVALATDTQYF

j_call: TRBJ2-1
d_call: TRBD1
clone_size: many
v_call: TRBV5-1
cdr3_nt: TGCGCCAGCAGCATGACAGGGGCCTCCTACAATGAGCAGTTCTTC
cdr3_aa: CASSMTGASYNEQFF

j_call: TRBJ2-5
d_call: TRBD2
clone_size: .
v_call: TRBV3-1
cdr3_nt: TGTGCCAGCAGCCCCGGACTAGCGGGGGGCCCACGGAGAGAGACCCAGTACTTC
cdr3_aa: CASSPGLAGGPRRETQYF

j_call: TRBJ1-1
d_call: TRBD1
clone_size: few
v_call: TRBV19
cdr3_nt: TGTGCCAGTAGTTGGGGACAGGGGGGGACTGAAGCTTTCTTT
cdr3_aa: CASSWGQGGTEAFF

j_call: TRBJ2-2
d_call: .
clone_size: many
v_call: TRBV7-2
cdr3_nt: TGTGCCAGCAGCTCGGGACTTCGGGAGCTGTTTTTT
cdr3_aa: CASSSGLRELFF

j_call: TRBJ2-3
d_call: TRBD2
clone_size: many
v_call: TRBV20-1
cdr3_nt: TGCAGTGCTCAGAGCCGGACTAGCGGGGGGGATACGCAGTATTTT
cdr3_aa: CSAQSRTSGGDTQYF

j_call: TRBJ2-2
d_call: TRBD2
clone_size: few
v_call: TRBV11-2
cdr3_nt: TGTGCCAGCAGACCAGCGGGGAGCAACACCGGGGAGCTGTTTTTT
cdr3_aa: CASRPAGSNTGELFF

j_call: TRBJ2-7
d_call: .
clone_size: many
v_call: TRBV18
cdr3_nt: TGTGCCAGCTCACCACCCGGAACCTACGAGCAGTACTTC
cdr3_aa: CASSPPGTYEQYF

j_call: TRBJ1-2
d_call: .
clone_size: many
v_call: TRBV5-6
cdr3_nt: TGTGCCAGCAGCCCCCCCGCGGCGGGCCCCATATATGGCTACACCTTC
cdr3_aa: CASSPPAAGPIYGYTF

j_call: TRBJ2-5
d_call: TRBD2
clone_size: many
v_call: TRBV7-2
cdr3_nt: TGTGCCAGCAGCGCCCCAGGGCTAGCGGGGGGAGGCCAAGAGACCCAGTACTTC
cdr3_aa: CASSAPGLAGGGQETQYF

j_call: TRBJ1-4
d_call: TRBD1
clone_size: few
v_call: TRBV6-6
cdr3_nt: TGTGCCAGCAGTTACTCGGGGACAGCTAATGAAAAACTGTTTTTT
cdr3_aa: CASSYSGTANEKLFF

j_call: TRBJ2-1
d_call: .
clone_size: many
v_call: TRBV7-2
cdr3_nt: TGTGCCAGCAGCTATCTAGTTAGTGAGCAGTTCTTC
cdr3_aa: CASSYLVSEQFF